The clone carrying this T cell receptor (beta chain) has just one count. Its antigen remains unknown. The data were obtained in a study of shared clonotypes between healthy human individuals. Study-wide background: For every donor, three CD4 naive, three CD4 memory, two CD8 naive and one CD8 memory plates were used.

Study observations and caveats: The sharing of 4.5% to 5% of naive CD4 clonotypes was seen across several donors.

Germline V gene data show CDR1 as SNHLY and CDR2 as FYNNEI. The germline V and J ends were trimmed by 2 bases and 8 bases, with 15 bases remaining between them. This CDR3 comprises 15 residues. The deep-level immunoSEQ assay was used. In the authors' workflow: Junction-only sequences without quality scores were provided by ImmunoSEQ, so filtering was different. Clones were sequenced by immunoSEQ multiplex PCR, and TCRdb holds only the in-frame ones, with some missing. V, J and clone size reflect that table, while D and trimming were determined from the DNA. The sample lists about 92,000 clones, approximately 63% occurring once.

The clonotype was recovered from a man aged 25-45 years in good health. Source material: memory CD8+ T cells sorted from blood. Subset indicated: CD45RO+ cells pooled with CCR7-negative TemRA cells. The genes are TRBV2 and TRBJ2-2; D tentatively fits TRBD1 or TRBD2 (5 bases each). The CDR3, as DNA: TGTGCCAGCAGTGAATGGGACCAGATAGGTGGGGAGCTGTTTTTT. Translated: CASSEWDQIGGELFF.